This paragraph covers one TCR beta chain sequence. Time point here: baseline pretreatment blood. Treatment reported: 15 Gy SBRT to primary tumor, nephrectomy 4 weeks later. The sample comes from a study of radiation and T cells in renal cell carcinoma. Sequenced by immunoSEQ multiplex PCR; TCRdb stores in-frame clones only, minus some. The table lists about 95,000 clones, around 88% of them singletons. The V end lost 1 base, the J end lost 6 bases, and 20 bases lay between the germline ends. Germline lookup yields CDR1 SGHRS and CDR2 YFSETQ. The CDR3 runs to 16 residues. The J gene is TRBJ2-7, the V gene TRBV5-1; D is unresolved. The source is a man in his fifties with renal cell carcinoma. Sequenced here: blood, sampled from a patient whose treatment included radiotherapy and nephrectomy. Written as DNA, the CDR3 is TGCGCCAGCAGCTTGCGCCCCCTGGGAAATCAAGCCGAGCAGTACTTC. Protein: CASSLRPLGNQAEQYF. The whole variable domain, filled in from reference TRBV5-1 and TRBJ2-7, reads KAGVTQTPRYLIKTRGQQVTLSCSPISGHRSVSWYQQTPGQGLQFLFEYFSETQRNKGNFPGRFSGRQFSNSRSEMNVSTLELGDSALYLCASSLRPLGNQAEQYFGPGTRLTVT.